The entry below describes one T cell receptor beta chain. Described time point: after neoadjuvant nivolumab, at surgical resection. These oral cavity squamous cell carcinomas were HPV-negative and locally advanced. Using immunoSEQ multiplex PCR, the repertoire was profiled, and TCRdb retains in-frame clones only, with some absent. The sample records roughly 14,000 clones, roughly 70% being singletons. This sample was taken from a study of neoadjuvant anti-PD-1 for oral cavity cancer. Across the study: Patients without progression received a fourth nivolumab dose around day 43, then surgical resection on days 50-56.

Germline CDR1 is SGHVS and CDR2 is FQNEAQ. The V gene lost 5 bases and the J gene lost 3 bases, with 5 bases spanning the gap. The CDR3 length is 11 residues. The rearrangement joins TRBV7-8 to TRBJ2-7; D unresolved. This sequence originates from a person aged 35-80 years with oral cavity squamous cell carcinoma. Sequencing used PBMCs, obtained after nivolumab (anti-PD-1) treatment. This CDR3 reads CASSLDYEQYF. The CDR3 region has the DNA TGTGCCAGCAGCCTAGACTACGAGCAGTACTTC.